The 17 T cell receptor beta chains reported below all come from one sample, sequenced in a study of control samples from healthy donors and cancer patients. Profiled with immunoSEQ multiplex PCR; TCRdb holds only in-frame clones, not every one. The repertoire holds about 100,000 clones, with 92% as singletons. The material sequenced was blood. These receptors all stem from a woman aged 18-29 years in good health.

This clone was seen more than once but under ten times. V gene TRBV6-5 combines with J gene TRBJ1-3; D possibly corresponds to TRBD1 (6 bases). This CDR3 has 15 amino acids. V was clipped by 6 bases and J by 2 bases, with 14 bases between them. CDR1 and CDR2 from the germline V gene are MNHEY and SVGAGI. CDR3: CASSLTGSPGNTIYF. Here the CDR3 DNA reads TGTGCCAGCAGCCTCACAGGGAGTCCTGGAAACACCATATATTTT.

The chain has TRBV23-1 and TRBJ1-6; D unresolved. TRBV23-1 counts as an open reading frame of uncertain function. This CDR3 has 14 amino acids. The V end was cut by 1 base, the J end by 10 bases, with 11 bases between. The CDR3 loop reads CASSQWGEGSPLHF. DNA for the CDR3: TGCGCCAGCAGTCAATGGGGTGAAGGATCACCCCTCCACTTT.

The V call is TRBV5-4, the J call TRBJ2-7; D call uncertain. Germline V CDR1 and CDR2: SGHNT, YYREEE (reference sequence). The CDR3 sequence is 14 residues long. Trimming removed 0 bases from V and 0 bases from J, with 7 bases in between. The CDR3 here is CASSLVGNSYEQYF. Written as DNA, the CDR3 is TGTGCCAGCAGCTTGGTGGGAAACTCCTACGAGCAGTACTTC.

V usage is TRBV30 and J usage is TRBJ2-7; D is possibly TRBD1 or TRBD2 (5 bases each). V shed 5 bases and J shed 6 bases, with 14 bases lying between them. The CDR3 is made up of 12 amino acids. Germline lookup yields CDR1 GTSNPN and CDR2 SVGIG (reference sequence). The CDR3 nucleotides are TGTGCCTGGGGCCTTGAGGGACGCGAGCAGTACTTC. As protein: CAWGLEGREQYF.

For the CDR3, the DNA is TGTGCCAGCAGCTCCCCCGGGGGGCTTTCCCCGGCCGGGGAGCTGTTTTTT. Its protein product is CASSSPGGLSPAGELFF. The rearrangement joins TRBV5-6 to TRBJ2-2; D might be TRBD2 (7 bases). Trimming removed 3 bases from V and 6 bases from J, with 21 bases in between. Germline CDR1 SGHDT, CDR2 YYEEEE. The CDR3 covers 17 residues.

In this sample, this clone turned up once. The chain recombines TRBV4-2 with TRBJ2-3; D may be TRBD2 (7 bases). This CDR3 comprises 12 residues. Germline lookup yields CDR1 LGHNA and CDR2 YNFKEQ. Trimming stripped 4 bases from V and 11 bases from J, with 13 bases between. The CDR3 reads CASSPGGQQQYF. CDR3 in DNA: TGTGCCAGCAGCCCGGGGGGACAACAGCAGTATTTT.

This clone showed up just once. This chain connects TRBV29-1 to TRBJ1-2, with D hard to call. Trimming shortened V by 3 bases and J by 4 bases, and 12 bases separated the two germline ends. Germline values: CDR1 SQVTM, CDR2 ANQGSEA. The CDR3 spans 13 residues. The CDR3 loop reads CSVDPGGIYGYTF. CDR3 bases: TGCAGCGTTGATCCGGGAGGGATCTATGGCTACACCTTC. The variable domain in full, completed from reference TRBV29-1 and TRBJ1-2, reads SAVISQKPSRDICQRGTSLTIQCQVDSQVTMMFWYRQQPGQSLTLIATANQGSEATYESGFVIDKFPISRPNLTFSTLTVSNMSPEDSSIYLCSVDPGGIYGYTFGSGTRLTVV.

The genes are TRBV11-3 and TRBJ1-1, with D unresolved. This CDR3 is 14 amino acids long. CDR1 is SGHNT and CDR2 is YENEEA in the germline V gene. Trimming removed 2 bases from V and 0 bases from J, with 7 bases in between. The CDR3 region has the DNA TGTGCCAGCAGCTTAACCGCTATGAACACTGAAGCTTTCTTT. Its translation: CASSLTAMNTEAFF. The complete variable domain, with remaining parts taken from reference TRBV11-3 and TRBJ1-1, reads EAGVVQSPRYKIIEKKQPVAFWCNPISGHNTLYWYLQNLGQGPELLIRYENEEAVDDSQLPKDRFSAERLKGVDSTLKIQPAELGDSAVYLCASSLTAMNTEAFFGQGTRLTVV.

Worth noting for this clone: The junction differs from germline at one of its ends, possibly a read error. The J gene is TRBJ2-3, the V gene TRBV19; D possibly corresponds to TRBD1 (5 bases). This CDR3 contains 11 residues. Germline V lookup: CDR1 LNHDA, CDR2 SQIVND (reference sequence). CDR3 protein: CASSHTGTQYF. The CDR3 nucleotides are TGTGCCAGTAGCCACACAGGTACGCAGTATTTT.

V gene TRBV19 combines with J gene TRBJ2-7, with 9 positions matching TRBD1. With V trimmed by 6 bases and J by 6 bases, 12 bases remained unmatched. The CDR3 consists of 15 residues. CDR1 LNHDA and CDR2 SQIVND come from the germline V gene (reference sequence). CDR3 loop: CASSGTTTGGSEQYF. CDR3 nucleotides: TGTGCCAGTAGCGGAACTACGACAGGGGGTAGCGAGCAGTACTTC.

CDR3 residues: CASSPPTGAAREQYF. CDR3 nucleotides: TGTGCCAGCTCACCACCAACAGGGGCGGCCCGGGAGCAGTACTTC. The chain recombines TRBV18 with TRBJ2-7, with TRBD1 identical over 7 bases. With V trimmed by 0 bases and J by 7 bases, 9 bases remained unmatched. Germline loops: CDR1 KGHSH, CDR2 LQKENI. The CDR3 loop spans 15 amino acids.

This chain joins TRBV27 and TRBJ2-1, with 7 bases matching TRBD1. Germline trimming cut 4 bases from V and 8 bases from J; bases unmatched to any gene: 11. CDR1 is MNHEY and CDR2 is SMNVEV in the germline V gene (reference sequence). The CDR3 length is 15 residues. The DNA of the CDR3 is TGTGCCAGCAGTTCCCTGGGACAGAGGGCGGATGAGCAGTTCTTC. This translates into CASSSLGQRADEQFF.

The rearrangement uses TRBV7-2 and TRBJ2-4; 7 nucleotides align to TRBD2. V lost 5 bases and J lost 9; bases outside the gene matches: 13. Germline V gene data show CDR1 as SGHTA and CDR2 as FQGNSA. This CDR3 has 15 amino acids. CDR3 region: CASSPRAGERSIQYF. CDR3 nucleotides: TGTGCCAGCAGCCCTAGGGCGGGAGAGAGGAGCATTCAGTACTTC.

CDR3 nucleotide sequence: TGTGCCAGCAGCTTATACTCGGTCGAGACCCAGTACTTC. Translated: CASSLYSVETQYF. The chain uses TRBV7-8 and TRBJ2-5; D unresolved. V lost 2 bases and J 5 bases, leaving 9 bases between the germline ends. Germline V gene lookup returns CDR1 SGHVS and CDR2 FQNEAQ. This CDR3 region has 13 residues.

The CDR3 nucleotides are TGTGCCTGGATTTCGCGTGTGGGAATCTATGGCTACACCTTC. It encodes CAWISRVGIYGYTF. The rearrangement links TRBV30 to TRBJ1-2, with D unresolved. The CDR3 has 14 residues. Germline V lookup: CDR1 GTSNPN, CDR2 SVGIG (reference sequence). Trimming left V 4 bases short and J 4 bases short, with 16 bases between.

This clone came up once. V usage is TRBV6-1 and J usage is TRBJ1-5; D is possibly TRBD1 (5 bases). CDR1 and CDR2 from the germline V gene are MNHNS and SASEGT. Between the trimmed V and J ends, which lost 8 bases and 2 bases, there was a span of 13 bases. The CDR3 spans 14 residues. The DNA of the CDR3 is TGTGCCAGCCGGCCTCCGGGGGGCAATCAGCCCCAGCATTTT. Encoded protein: CASRPPGGNQPQHF.

The genes are TRBV6-5 and TRBJ1-6; no clear D gene. CDR3 length: 15 residues. The V end lost 7 bases, the J end lost 3 bases, and 13 bases lay between the germline ends. Germline V gene lookup returns CDR1 MNHEY and CDR2 SVGAGI. DNA for the CDR3: TGTGCCAGCAACCCCAGTTCGCTCTATAATTCACCCCTCCACTTT. Its translation is CASNPSSLYNSPLHF.